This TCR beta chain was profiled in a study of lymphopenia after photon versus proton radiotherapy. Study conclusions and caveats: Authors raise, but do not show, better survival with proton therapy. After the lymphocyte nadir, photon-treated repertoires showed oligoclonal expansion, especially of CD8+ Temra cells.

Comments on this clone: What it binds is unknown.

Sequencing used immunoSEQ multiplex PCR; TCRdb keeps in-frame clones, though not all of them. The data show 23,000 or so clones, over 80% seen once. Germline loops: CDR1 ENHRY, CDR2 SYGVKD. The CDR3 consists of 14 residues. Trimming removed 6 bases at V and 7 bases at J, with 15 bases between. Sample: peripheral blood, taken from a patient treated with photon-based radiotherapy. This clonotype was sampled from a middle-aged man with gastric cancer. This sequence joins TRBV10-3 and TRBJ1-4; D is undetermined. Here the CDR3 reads CAISPVEGGEKLFF. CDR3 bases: TGTGCCATCAGCCCGGTCGAAGGAGGTGAAAAACTGTTTTTT.